The next 29 T cell receptor beta chains were all read from a single sample in a study of shared clonotypes between healthy human individuals. Naive-designated CD8 cells lacked CD45RO, were positively enriched for CCR7, and omitted terminally differentiated effector memory CD45RA+ cells. The protocol was immunoSEQ multiplex PCR, while the TCRdb copy is restricted to in-frame clones and leaves out a portion. The sample lists about 2 million clones; about 95% were seen once. Sequencing was done on a sample of naive CD8+ T cells sorted from blood. Receptors were obtained from a man younger than 35 in good health.

The chain couples TRBV20-1 to TRBJ1-2, with D unclear. CDR1 and CDR2 from the germline V gene are DFQATT and SNEGSKA (reference sequence). The CDR3 runs to 8 residues. In nucleotides, the CDR3 is TGCGCCCTGTCTGGCTACACCTTC. Its protein product is CALSGYTF.

This chain connects TRBV30 to TRBJ1-5; a weak D match, TRBD1 (6 bases). V was cut by 2 bases and J by 0 bases, with 14 bases left in between. This CDR3 comprises 16 residues. Germline CDR1 reads GTSNPN; CDR2 reads SVGIG (reference sequence). DNA for the CDR3: TGTGCCTGGAGTATTTACGACAGGTATAGCAATCAGCCCCAGCATTTT. It encodes CAWSIYDRYSNQPQHF.

The chain recombines TRBV6-1 with TRBJ2-4, with 10 nucleotides matching TRBD1. Germline V gives CDR1 MNHNS, CDR2 SASEGT. The ends lost 5 bases at V and 14 bases at J; junction bases unmatched: 3. The CDR3 has 11 amino acids. The CDR3 region has the DNA TGTGCCAGCAGTATAGGGACAGGGGAGTACTTC. It specifies CASSIGTGEYF.

V is TRBV7-9 and J is TRBJ2-7, with D maybe TRBD2 (5 bases). Germline V CDR1 and CDR2: SEHNR, FQNEAQ (reference sequence). V lost 5 bases and J 0 bases, leaving 20 bases between the germline ends. This CDR3 has 17 residues. The CDR3 region has the DNA TGTGCCAGCAGCCCCCCAGCCGGGAACAGCCTCTCCTACGAGCAGTACTTC. Amino acid sequence: CASSPPAGNSLSYEQYF.

The chain uses TRBV4-1 and TRBJ2-5; 7 bases line up with TRBD1. The junction had 12 bases not matched to a gene; V was cut back by 4 bases and J by 7 bases. Germline-derived CDR1 and CDR2 are MGHRA and YSYEKL. This CDR3 region has 15 residues. In DNA form, the CDR3 reads TGCGCCAGCAGCCCCTCAAGGGGGCTAATAGGGACCCAGTACTTC. It encodes CASSPSRGLIGTQYF.

This chain uses TRBV15 with TRBJ1-5, with D unresolved. Looked up from germline, CDR1 is LNHNV and CDR2 is YYDKDF (reference sequence). The CDR3 extends over 14 amino acids. The ends were cut back, 5 bases at V and 2 bases at J, with 10 bases in the middle. In DNA form, the CDR3 reads TGTGCCACCAGCGCCTCGTGGGGCAATCAGCCCCAGCATTTT. This sequence encodes CATSASWGNQPQHF.

The rearrangement joins TRBV11-2 to TRBJ1-1; TRBD1 is a possible D gene (6 bases). Per the germline V gene, CDR1 is SGHAT and CDR2 is FQNNGV. The CDR3 has 16 amino acids. The germline V and J ends were trimmed by 2 bases and 1 base, with 14 bases remaining between them. The CDR3 reads CASSLNGGSANTEAFF. CDR3 sequence (DNA): TGTGCCAGCAGCTTAAATGGGGGCAGTGCGAACACTGAAGCTTTCTTT.

The chain combines TRBV7-8 with TRBJ2-3, with D tentatively TRBD1 or TRBD2 (5 bases each). The V gene lost 3 bases and the J gene lost 2 bases, with 12 bases spanning the gap. Germline CDR1 and CDR2: SGHVS and FQNEAQ. The length of the CDR3 is 15 residues. CDR3 sequence reads: CASSLGREITDTQYF. The CDR3 bases are TGTGCCAGCAGCTTGGGCAGGGAGATCACAGATACGCAGTATTTT. The full variable domain, completed using reference TRBV7-8 and TRBJ2-3, is GAGVSQSPRYKVAKRGQDVALRCDPISGHVSLFWYQQALGQGPEFLTYFQNEAQLDKSGLPSDRFFAERPEGSVSTLKIQRTQQEDSAVYLCASSLGREITDTQYFGPGTRLTVL.

The rearrangement joins TRBV7-8 to TRBJ2-1; D gene unclear. The CDR3 sequence is 16 residues long. V shed 4 bases and J shed 0 bases, with 13 bases lying between them. Germline CDR1 SGHVS, CDR2 FQNEAQ. CDR3 sequence (DNA): TGTGCCAGCAGCTCGAACCAGCGTGGCTCCTACAATGAGCAGTTCTTC. Encoded protein: CASSSNQRGSYNEQFF.

This rearrangement joins TRBV27 to TRBJ2-2; tentatively, D is TRBD2 (6 bases). This CDR3 spans 17 amino acids. V shed 5 bases and J shed 4 bases, with 20 bases lying between them. Germline loops: CDR1 MNHEY, CDR2 SMNVEV (reference sequence). CDR3 nucleotides: TGTGCCAGCAGTCCGAGCTCGACTAGTTTCGCCACCGGGGAGCTGTTTTTT. The encoded protein is CASSPSSTSFATGELFF.

This clone was observed once. Other nucleotide sequences in the sample specify the same CDR3. V and J are TRBV6-5 and TRBJ2-5; the D is unclear. The V end lost 1 base, the J end lost 0 bases, and 6 bases lay between the germline ends. CDR3 size: 14 residues. CDR1 is MNHEY, CDR2 SVGAGI, per germline. The CDR3 DNA reads TGTGCCAGCAGTTACTTGCAGGACCAAGAGACCCAGTACTTC. Translating gives CASSYLQDQETQYF.

The rearrangement uses TRBV5-1 and TRBJ2-1, with no clear D. The CDR3 totals 13 residues. V lost 3 bases to trimming and J lost 7 bases, with 11 bases between them. Germline lookup yields CDR1 SGHRS and CDR2 YFSETQ. The CDR3 here is CASSWNSGNEQFF. The CDR3 DNA reads TGCGCCAGCAGCTGGAATTCCGGGAATGAGCAGTTCTTC.

The chain combines TRBV6-4 with TRBJ2-7, with 9 bases that match TRBD1. Germline loops: CDR1 MRHNA, CDR2 SNTAGT. Unmatched junction bases numbered 8, after V lost 9 bases and J lost 5 bases. The CDR3 runs to 13 residues. For the CDR3, the DNA is TGTGCCAGGAACGGGACAGGGATCCACGAGCAGTACTTC. It codes for CARNGTGIHEQYF.

Only one count was recorded for this clone. The chain joins TRBV13 to TRBJ1-4, with D possibly matching TRBD1 (6 bases). Trimming removed 8 bases at V and 2 bases at J, with 12 bases between. The CDR3 has 14 amino acids. Germline lookup yields CDR1 PRHDT and CDR2 FYEKMQ (reference sequence). CDR3 region: CASGFGGTNEKLFF. Written as DNA, the CDR3 is TGTGCCAGCGGGTTCGGGGGCACTAATGAAAAACTGTTTTTT.

Note on this clone: This specimen includes other DNA sequences encoding the same CDR3. The chain uses TRBV7-3 and TRBJ2-1, with TRBD2 identical over 9 bases. With 6 bases clipped from V and 2 bases from J, the junction kept 5 bases outside the gene matches. In germline, CDR1 is SGHTA, CDR2 FQGTGA. The CDR3 has 15 amino acids. The CDR3 sequence is CASSLTSGAYNEQFF. CDR3 nucleotides: TGTGCCAGCAGTTTGACTAGCGGAGCCTACAATGAGCAGTTCTTC.

The chain employs TRBV23-1 and TRBJ1-5, with D maybe TRBD1 (6 bases). TRBV23-1 is reported as an ORF; its role is uncertain. Trimming left V 4 bases short and J 4 bases short, with 17 bases between. The CDR3 loop spans 16 amino acids. In nucleotides, the CDR3 is TGCGCCAGCAGTCGCGTTGTCCGGGACAAGAATCAGCCCCAGCATTTT. This gives the protein CASSRVVRDKNQPQHF.

The chain carries TRBV5-6 and TRBJ2-3; D is unclear. The germline V gene encodes CDR1 SGHDT and CDR2 YYEEEE. V was clipped by 0 bases and J by 2 bases, with 13 bases between them. The CDR3 spans 16 residues. This CDR3 reads CASSLAHRLDTDTQYF. CDR3 coding DNA: TGTGCCAGCAGCTTGGCACATCGACTTGACACAGATACGCAGTATTTT.

CDR3 loop: CASSQIGGSASPLHF. Here the CDR3 DNA reads TGTGCCAGCAGCCAAATCGGAGGGTCTGCTTCACCCCTCCACTTT. V gene TRBV13 combines with J gene TRBJ1-6; D gene uncertain. The CDR3 totals 15 residues. The germline gives CDR1 PRHDT, CDR2 FYEKMQ (reference sequence). V lost 5 bases and J lost 9, with 17 bases in between.

The genes are TRBV7-2 and TRBJ2-2, with a tentative D call TRBD2 (5 bases). V was pared by 3 bases and J by 5 bases, with 7 bases between. The CDR3 is 13 residues long. The germline gives CDR1 SGHTA, CDR2 FQGNSA. In DNA, the CDR3 is TGTGCCAGCAGCTTCCCGGGAACCGGGGAGCTGTTTTTT. Amino acid sequence: CASSFPGTGELFF.

The V and J genes are TRBV2 and TRBJ1-1, with D perhaps TRBD1 (5 bases). Trimming shortened V by 7 bases and J by 6 bases, and 15 bases separated the two germline ends. CDR3 length: 13 amino acids. Germline CDR1 is SNHLY and CDR2 is FYNNEI. The CDR3 nucleotides are TGTGCCAGCACAGGGCTGGGTCTGTCTGAAGCTTTCTTT. Amino acids: CASTGLGLSEAFF.

The gene calls are TRBV27 and TRBJ2-3; 7 nucleotides align to TRBD2. The CDR3 totals 15 residues. V shed 5 bases and J 3 bases; nucleotides not matched to a gene: 8. Per the germline V gene, CDR1 is MNHEY and CDR2 is SMNVEV (reference sequence). For the CDR3, the DNA is TGTGCCAGCAGTCCTCAAGCGGGGCAGACAGATACGCAGTATTTT. It codes for CASSPQAGQTDTQYF.

Here the CDR3 DNA reads TGTGCCAGCAGCTTAAACCCAGGGACAGGGATTTCAACTAATGAAAAACTGTTTTTT. It specifies CASSLNPGTGISTNEKLFF. This rearrangement joins TRBV7-9 to TRBJ1-4; TRBD1 agrees at 9 bases. Looked up from germline, CDR1 is SEHNR and CDR2 is FQNEAQ (reference sequence). The CDR3 contains 19 residues. Trimming at V came to 2 bases and at J to 0 bases, leaving 10 bases not matched to a gene.

The V and J genes are TRBV15 and TRBJ1-5, with 7 bases lining up with TRBD1. This CDR3 has 18 residues. Germline assignment: CDR1 LNHNV and CDR2 YYDKDF (reference sequence). After removal of 0 bases from V and 0 bases from J, the junction contained 8 bases not matched to a gene. CDR3 bases: TGTGCCACCAGCAGAGATCGGCAGGGGGGCTATAGCAATCAGCCCCAGCATTTT. Translating gives CATSRDRQGGYSNQPQHF.

V is TRBV9 and J is TRBJ2-7; D is undetermined. Germline CDR1 and CDR2: SGDLS and YYNGEE. Trimming removed 1 base at V and 5 bases at J, with 16 bases between. This CDR3 region has 15 residues. The CDR3 loop is CASSVSTQRGDEQYF. DNA of the CDR3: TGTGCCAGCAGCGTAAGCACCCAGCGTGGGGACGAGCAGTACTTC. The full variable domain, rest sourced from reference TRBV9 and TRBJ2-7, is DSGVTQTPKHLITATGQRVTLRCSPRSGDLSVYWYQQSLDQGLQFLIQYYNGEERAKGNILERFSAQQFPDLHSELNLSSLELGDSALYFCASSVSTQRGDEQYFGPGTRLTVT.

The chain employs TRBV5-1 and TRBJ2-7, with D possibly TRBD1 on 6 matching bases. CDR3 size: 17 residues. V was cut by 4 bases and J by 7 bases, with 27 bases left in between. Germline CDR1 reads SGHRS; CDR2 reads YFSETQ. The CDR3 here is CASSPRGVDWTAVEQYF. The CDR3 nucleotides are TGCGCCAGCAGCCCGCGAGGGGTAGATTGGACAGCAGTTGAGCAGTACTTC.

The chain uses TRBV5-1 and TRBJ2-7; TRBD1 aligns across 7 bases. The V gene's germline CDR1 is SGHRS and CDR2 YFSETQ. The J segment lost 4 bases and the V segment lost 1 base, leaving 11 bases of the junction unmatched. The CDR3 is 16 residues long. CDR3 DNA: TGCGCCAGCAGCTTGATTCCCACAGGGGAGCTGTACGAGCAGTACTTC. This gives the protein CASSLIPTGELYEQYF.

The chain is built from TRBV27 and TRBJ2-7; a weak D match, TRBD1 (6 bases). The V end lost 3 bases, the J end lost 6 bases, and 18 bases lay between the germline ends. The CDR3 is made up of 15 amino acids. Germline V gene data show CDR1 as MNHEY and CDR2 as SMNVEV (reference sequence). Written as DNA, the CDR3 is TGTGCCAGCAGTTTGTTACGAACAGGGTTCGGCGAGCAGTACTTC. Translated: CASSLLRTGFGEQYF.

CDR3 DNA sequence: TGCGCCAGCAGTCAAGTAGACAGCCTAGCCAAAAACATTCAGTACTTC. It specifies CASSQVDSLAKNIQYF. The rearrangement uses TRBV23-1 and TRBJ2-4, with a possible D match to TRBD1 (5 bases). TRBV23-1 is marked as an open reading frame, function uncertain. V lost 2 bases to trimming and J lost 0 bases, with 11 bases between them. The CDR3 extends over 16 amino acids.

The J gene is TRBJ2-3, the V gene TRBV7-9; TRBD2 agrees at 13 bases. The CDR3 sequence is 18 residues long. In germline, CDR1 is SEHNR, CDR2 FQNEAQ (reference sequence). Trimming took 3 bases from V and 3 from J; bases not matched to a gene: 9. CDR3 in amino acids: CASSLLLAGGRSTDTQYF. As DNA, the CDR3 is TGTGCCAGCAGCTTGCTACTAGCGGGGGGGCGGTCGACAGATACGCAGTATTTT.